The present entry profiles one T cell receptor (beta chain) with its context. The germline CDR1 and CDR2 sequences are LNHDA and SQIVND (reference sequence). This CDR3 has 14 amino acids. V shed 7 bases, J shed 4 bases, and the junction held 7 bases outside the gene matches. This specimen belongs to a study of shared T cell receptors in the human thymus. The repertoire was sequenced with immunoSEQ multiplex PCR; TCRdb's copy has only in-frame clones and lacks some. The sample shows 600,000 to 900,000 clones, approximately 85% of them seen only once. This sample also appeared in a second study, on human thymus T cells.

This TCR derives from a girl under three years old with a congenital heart defect. Sequencing was performed on thymocytes. J is TRBJ1-1 and V is TRBV19; the match to TRBD1 covers 9 bases. The CDR3 DNA follows: TGTGCCAGTAAATTAAAGGGACAGGGCACTGAAGCTTTCTTT. Translation: CASKLKGQGTEAFF.